These 7 T cell receptor beta chains were all obtained from the same sample, sequenced in a study of blood T cell repertoires in COVID-19. The assay was immunoSEQ multiplex PCR, and TCRdb's table has in-frame clones only and misses some. The sample carries 70,000 to 85,000 clones, roughly 90% recorded once. Sequences were obtained from peripheral blood. The source is a woman in her forties or fifties with active or convalescent COVID-19.

This chain connects TRBV19 to TRBJ1-2; a weak D match, TRBD1 (6 bases). The CDR3 has 16 residues. Germline V lookup: CDR1 LNHDA, CDR2 SQIVND (reference sequence). The ends were cut back, 3 bases at V and 4 bases at J, with 18 bases in the middle. CDR3 nucleotides: TGTGCCAGTAGTATGAGTGGCAGGGGAAGGGGCTATGGCTACACCTTC. Residues: CASSMSGRGRGYGYTF.

The V call is TRBV12-3 or TRBV12-4, the J call TRBJ1-5; D call uncertain. This CDR3 spans 13 amino acids. The germline V and J ends were trimmed by 5 bases and 7 bases, with 12 bases remaining between them. The DNA for the CDR3 is TGTGCCAGCAGTCGACGGGTCTCCCAGCCCCAGCATTTT. It specifies CASSRRVSQPQHF.

The chain's CDR3 is CASSIPPKRGGLIVYNEQFF. CDR3 coding DNA: TGTGCCAGTAGTATCCCCCCTAAGCGGGGGGGCCTAATTGTCTACAATGAGCAGTTCTTC. V usage is TRBV19 and J usage is TRBJ2-1; 10 nucleotides agree with TRBD2. The CDR3 has 20 residues. Germline trimming cut 3 bases from V and 3 bases from J; bases unmatched to any gene: 17. Germline V gene lookup returns CDR1 LNHDA and CDR2 SQIVND (reference sequence). The complete variable domain, with remaining parts taken from reference TRBV19 and TRBJ2-1, reads DGGITQSPKYLFRKEGQNVTLSCEQNLNHDAMYWYRQDPGQGLRLIYYSQIVNDFQKGDIAEGYSVSREKKESFPLTVTSAQKNPTAFYLCASSIPPKRGGLIVYNEQFFGPGTRLTVL.

The V call is TRBV19, the J call TRBJ2-1; possible D gene TRBD2, 5 bases. The germline CDR1 and CDR2 sequences are LNHDA and SQIVND (reference sequence). The CDR3 runs to 15 residues. With 2 bases removed from V and 1 base from J, the gap between germline ends came to 9 bases. Here the CDR3 DNA reads TGTGCCAGTAGTATATTCGGGGATTCCTACAATGAGCAGTTCTTC. The encoded protein is CASSIFGDSYNEQFF.

V is TRBV10-3 and J is TRBJ2-5; D is undetermined. Deletions cut 2 bases from V and 2 bases from J, with 6 bases between. This CDR3 is built from 13 residues. Germline CDR1 reads ENHRY; CDR2 reads SYGVKD. The CDR3 DNA follows: TGTGCCATCAGTGAGGTCCGTCAAGAGACCCAGTACTTC. Its translation is CAISEVRQETQYF.

The rearrangement joins TRBV4-3 to TRBJ1-2, with D maybe TRBD1 (5 bases). The CDR3 extends over 14 amino acids. Germline V gene lookup returns CDR1 LGHNA and CDR2 YSLEER. V lost 1 base to trimming and J lost 4 bases, with 10 bases between them. CDR3 DNA: TGCGCCAGCAGCCAAGGTGTCGACAGCTATGGCTACACCTTC. Protein sequence: CASSQGVDSYGYTF.

The rearrangement uses TRBV4-3 and TRBJ2-5; D is unclear. With 1 base removed from V and 3 bases from J, the gap between germline ends came to 12 bases. This CDR3 has 15 residues. Looked up from germline, CDR1 is LGHNA and CDR2 is YSLEER. CDR3 coding DNA: TGCGCCAGCAGCCAAGCCCCGACAATCGAAGAGACCCAGTACTTC. Translation gives CASSQAPTIEETQYF.